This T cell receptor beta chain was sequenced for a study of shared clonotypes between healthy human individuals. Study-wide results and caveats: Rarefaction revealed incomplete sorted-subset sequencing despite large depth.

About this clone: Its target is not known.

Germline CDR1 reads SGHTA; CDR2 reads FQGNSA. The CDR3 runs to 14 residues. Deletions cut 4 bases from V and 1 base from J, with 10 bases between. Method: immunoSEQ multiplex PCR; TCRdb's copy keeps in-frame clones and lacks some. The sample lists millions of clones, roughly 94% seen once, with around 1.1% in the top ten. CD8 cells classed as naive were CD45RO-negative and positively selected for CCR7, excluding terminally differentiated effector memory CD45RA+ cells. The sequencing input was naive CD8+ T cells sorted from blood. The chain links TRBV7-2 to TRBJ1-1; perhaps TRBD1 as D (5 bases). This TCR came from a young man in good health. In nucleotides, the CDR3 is TGTGCCAGCAGCTGGGACGGGTGGAACACTGAAGCTTTCTTT. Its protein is CASSWDGWNTEAFF.